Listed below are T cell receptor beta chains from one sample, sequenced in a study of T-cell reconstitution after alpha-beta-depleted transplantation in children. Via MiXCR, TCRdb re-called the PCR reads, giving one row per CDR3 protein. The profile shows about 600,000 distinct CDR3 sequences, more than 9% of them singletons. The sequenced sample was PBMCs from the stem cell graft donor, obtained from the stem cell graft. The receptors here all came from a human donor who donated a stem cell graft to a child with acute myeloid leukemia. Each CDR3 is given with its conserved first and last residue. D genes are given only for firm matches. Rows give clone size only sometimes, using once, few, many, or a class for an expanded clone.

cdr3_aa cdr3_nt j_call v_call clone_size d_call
CASSSTRENEQFF TGTGCCAGCAGCTCCACTAGGGAAAATGAGCAGTTCTTC TRBJ2-1 TRBV6-1 . .
CASRNRESNQPQHF TGTGCCAGCAGGAACAGGGAAAGCAATCAGCCCCAGCATTTT TRBJ1-5 TRBV12-3/TRBV12-4 many .
CSAWTDSYNEQFF TGCAGCGCCTGGACAGACTCCTACAATGAGCAGTTCTTC TRBJ2-1 TRBV29-1 . .
CASSSTGMASETQYF TGTGCCAGCAGCTCGACAGGGATGGCTAGTGAGACCCAGTACTTC TRBJ2-5 TRBV5-5 few TRBD1
CSARDLTGGLHDYTF TGCAGTGCTAGAGATCTCACAGGGGGCTTGCATGACTACACCTTC TRBJ1-2 TRBV20-1 few TRBD1
CASSYVPGAKLYEQYF TGTGCCAGCAGCTACGTACCAGGGGCGAAACTCTACGAGCAGTACTTC TRBJ2-7 TRBV7-2 few .
CSASGQLVHETYEQYF TGCAGTGCTAGCGGACAGTTAGTTCATGAAACCTACGAGCAGTACTTC TRBJ2-7 TRBV20-1 . .
CSAPTSFSSYEQYF TGCAGTGCTCCGACTAGCTTCAGCTCCTACGAGCAGTACTTC TRBJ2-7 TRBV20-1 many TRBD2
CASSPWVNVLAKNIQYF TGTGCCAGCAGCCCCTGGGTAAATGTGCTAGCCAAAAACATTCAGTACTTC TRBJ2-4 TRBV28 . .
CASRPQAGGSYNEQFF TGTGCCAGCAGGCCCCAAGCGGGAGGCTCCTACAATGAGCAGTTCTTC TRBJ2-1 TRBV7-9 . TRBD2
CASSFVTGNTEAFF TGTGCCAGCAGTTTCGTGACAGGGAACACTGAAGCTTTCTTT TRBJ1-1 TRBV12-3/TRBV12-4 few .
CASSFRDRDEKLFF TGTGCCAGCAGCTTCCGGGACAGGGACGAAAAACTGTTTTTT TRBJ1-4 TRBV7-9 many TRBD1
CASSPRLENEQFF TGTGCCAGCAGCCCCAGACTAGAGAATGAGCAGTTCTTC TRBJ2-1 TRBV3-1 few .
CATSDFRAGAYNEQFF TGTGCCACCAGTGATTTTCGCGCAGGGGCCTACAATGAGCAGTTCTTC TRBJ2-1 TRBV24-1 many .
CASSSGLASTDTQYF TGTGCCAGCAGCTCGGGACTAGCGTCCACAGATACGCAGTATTTT TRBJ2-3 TRBV9 . TRBD2